These T cell receptor beta chains were read from a single sample in a study of T cells in Graves' hyperthyroidism and ophthalmopathy. TCRdb ran MiXCR on the multiplex PCR reads and lists one entry per CDR3 protein. The table lists 350,000 to 400,000 distinct CDR3 sequences, around 13% of them singletons. The sequencing input was blood. The source is an older woman with Graves' hyperthyroidism. CDR3s leave out the opening cysteine and the closing phenylalanine or tryptophan.

v_call	j_call	cdr3_aa
TRBV3-1	TRBJ2-3	ASSRRLGYTDTQY
TRBV24-1	TRBJ2-1	ATSDLPASGTLSYNEQF
TRBV27	TRBJ1-2	ASSLLGQGIYGYT
TRBV7-2	TRBJ2-1	ASSRPGGTSGYNEQF
TRBV19	TRBJ1-3	ASSTRPLSSGNTIY
TRBV30	TRBJ1-1	AWSEGALNTEAF
TRBV7-2	TRBJ2-1	ASSSRRGVGDEQF
TRBV11-3	TRBJ2-2	ASSYGTANTGELF
TRBV5-1	TRBJ2-5	ASSYGLAGKQETQY
TRBV28	TRBJ1-2	ASSFSSIPYGYT
TRBV12-3/TRBV12-4	TRBJ1-2	ASSFQGQGGGYT
TRBV6-1	TRBJ1-1	ASSDGGGLPEAF
TRBV6-1	TRBJ1-1	ASSPTPQGQNTEAF
TRBV25-1	TRBJ2-7	ASSVSTSSNGQY
TRBV6-6	TRBJ2-7	ASSYSTGPSSYEQY
TRBV9	TRBJ2-1	ASSVGSLAGGDNEQF
TRBV28	TRBJ1-5	ASSLDLSNQPQH
TRBV12-3/TRBV12-4	TRBJ2-7	ASRGRTGRYEQY
TRBV7-7	TRBJ2-3	ASSFGDTDTQY
TRBV6-1	TRBJ2-1	ASSPNLAGGWNEQF
TRBV7-2	TRBJ2-1	ASSLGASGIYNEQF
TRBV24-1	TRBJ2-1	ATSVGASVF
TRBV6-1	TRBJ2-1	ASNPGVNEQF
TRBV19	TRBJ1-3	ASRSPRDSFFYSGNTIY
TRBV6-1	TRBJ1-5	ASKSRGGQPQH
TRBV19	TRBJ1-1	ASSMATGGTEAF
TRBV12-3/TRBV12-4	TRBJ1-1	ASSPGTGSKAF
TRBV29-1	TRBJ2-1	SVDSGTSNEQF
TRBV12-3/TRBV12-4	TRBJ2-1	ASTPTSGYNEQF
TRBV12-3/TRBV12-4	TRBJ2-1	ASSTRTSGRVVNEQF
TRBV12-3/TRBV12-4	TRBJ2-7	ASRSTSGPSYEQY
TRBV6-1	TRBJ2-2	ASSEDRRNTGELF
TRBV5-1	TRBJ2-2	ASSFVAGDLGELL
TRBV7-9	TRBJ2-1	ASDPGVAGGAPWQF
TRBV20-1	TRBJ2-4	SARVGASGSEGIQY
TRBV29-1	TRBJ2-2	SVLTGTGGELF
TRBV2	TRBJ1-6	ASSEGFSPLH
TRBV2	TRBJ2-3	ASSEVAGGQGTQY
TRBV4-2	TRBJ1-1	ASSQADRGLPEAF
TRBV27	TRBJ2-7	ASSSPASSGTYEQY